The sequence of this TCR beta chain was determined in a study of OX40 agonist ivuxolimab in advanced cancers. Assay: immunoSEQ multiplex PCR; the TCRdb copy retains only in-frame clones and omits some. The repertoire holds more than 40,000 clones, with roughly three quarters as singletons. CDR1 is SQVTM, CDR2 ANQGSEA, per germline. V lost 4 bases to trimming and J lost 3 bases; unmatched junction nucleotides: 9. This CDR3 has 15 amino acids. The chain uses TRBV29-1 and TRBJ2-3; 8 nucleotides agree with TRBD1. Here the sequenced sample was CD4+ or CD8+ T cells sorted from blood, taken in a trial of the OX40 agonist ivuxolimab. This receptor was obtained from an adult with an advanced solid tumor such as melanoma, head and neck, liver or kidney cancer. CDR3 bases: TGCAGCGTTGGTCTCAGGACAGGGTCGACAGATACGCAGTATTTT. Its translation: CSVGLRTGSTDTQYF.